The rows below give T cell receptor beta chains drawn from one sample of a study of human T cells and chemical hapten exposure. TCRdb itself ran the RACE reads through MiXCR, one entry per CDR3 protein. There are around 380,000 distinct CDR3 sequences in the sample; about 4.4% occur only once, and about 2.1% lies in the top ten. The sequencing used whole blood, collected in connection with sensitization to the hapten diphenylcyclopropenone (DPC). These receptors were taken from a woman between 45 and 60 years old with alopecia areata. Some clones in this sample may be carry-over from other donors' samples. Both conserved end residues are part of each CDR3. A D gene is named only where the DNA matches it firmly. The listing skips clone size in some rows; elsewhere it reads once, few, many or a size class.

V	size	J	D	DNA	CDR3
TRBV20-1	many	TRBJ2-7	-	TGCAGTGCTACTGAGAGGGCTACCTACGAGCAGTACTTC	CSATERATYEQYF
TRBV29-1	few	TRBJ2-1	-	TGCAGCGTTGGAGAGGGGAGGAATGAGCAGTTCTTC	CSVGEGRNEQFF
TRBV28	many	TRBJ1-2	TRBD1	TGTGCCAGCAGACGAACGGACAGGGGAGATGGCTACACCTTC	CASRRTDRGDGYTF
TRBV24-1	many	TRBJ2-2	TRBD2	TGTGCCACCAGTGGACTAGCGGGAGGCACCGGGGAGCTGTTTTTT	CATSGLAGGTGELFF
TRBV4-2	many	TRBJ1-1	TRBD1	TGTGCCAGCAGCCCGTCCGGGACAGGGGGCGGGAACACTGAAGCTTTCTTT	CASSPSGTGGGNTEAFF
TRBV10-1	many	TRBJ2-3	TRBD2	TGCGCCAGCAGTGAGACTAGCGGATTGGGGACAGATACGCAGTATTTT	CASSETSGLGTDTQYF
TRBV10-1	many	TRBJ2-3	TRBD1	TGCGCCAGCAGTGAATCGACAGGGTTGACAGATACGCAGTATTTT	CASSESTGLTDTQYF
TRBV5-1	many	TRBJ2-3	-	TGCGCCAGCAGCTTGGGGGACAAGCCTAGCACAGATACGCAGTATTTT	CASSLGDKPSTDTQYF
TRBV7-8	many	TRBJ2-1	-	TGTGCCAGCACAGGGGAGGGGGGCAATGAGCAGTTCTTC	CASTGEGGNEQFF
TRBV5-1	-	TRBJ2-7	-	TGCGCCAGCAGCTTGGAGTTAGCGGAGGAGCAGTACTTC	CASSLELAEEQYF
TRBV12-3/TRBV12-4	few	TRBJ1-1	-	TGTGCCAGCAGTTTAAAGGGGGGCGCTGAAGCTTTCTTT	CASSLKGGAEAFF
TRBV13	once	TRBJ1-1	-	TGTGCCAGCAGACAGGGAGGCCCCTCTACTGAAGCTTTCTTT	CASRQGGPSTEAFF
TRBV7-2	many	TRBJ1-5	-	TGTGCCAGCAGCGTAAGATCGAACGGCAATCAGCCCCAGCATTTT	CASSVRSNGNQPQHF
TRBV6-5	many	TRBJ2-3	TRBD2	TGTGCCAGCAGACTGACTAGCGGGGGGTTCGGGGATACGCAGTATTTT	CASRLTSGGFGDTQYF
TRBV6-2/TRBV6-3	many	TRBJ2-7	-	TGTGCCAGCAGCCGATGGTCCGGGGCGGGAAGGGAGCAGTACTTC	CASSRWSGAGREQYF
TRBV29-1	many	TRBJ2-2	-	TGCAGCGCCTGGAACACCGGGGAGCTGTTTTTT	CSAWNTGELFF
TRBV7-2	-	TRBJ1-3	-	TGTGCCAGCAGCTTAGAAAGTGCGACAGGCACCATATATTTT	CASSLESATGTIYF